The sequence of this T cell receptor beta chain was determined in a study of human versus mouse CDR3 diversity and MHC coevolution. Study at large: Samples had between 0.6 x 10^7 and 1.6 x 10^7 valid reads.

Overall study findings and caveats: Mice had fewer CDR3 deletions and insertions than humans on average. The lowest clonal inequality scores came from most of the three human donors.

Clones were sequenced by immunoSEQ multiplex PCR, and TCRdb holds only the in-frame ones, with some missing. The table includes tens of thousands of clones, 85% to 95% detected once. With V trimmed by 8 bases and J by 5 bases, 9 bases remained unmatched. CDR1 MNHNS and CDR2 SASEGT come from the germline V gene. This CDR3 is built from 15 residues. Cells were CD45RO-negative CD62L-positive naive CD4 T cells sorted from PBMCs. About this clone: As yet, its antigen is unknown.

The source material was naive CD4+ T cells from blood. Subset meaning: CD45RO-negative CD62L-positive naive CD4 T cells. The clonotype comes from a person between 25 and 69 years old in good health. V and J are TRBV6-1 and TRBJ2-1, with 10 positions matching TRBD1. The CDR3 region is CASLSGQGGNNEQFF. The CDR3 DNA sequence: TGTGCCAGCCTTTCCGGACAGGGGGGTAACAATGAGCAGTTCTTC.